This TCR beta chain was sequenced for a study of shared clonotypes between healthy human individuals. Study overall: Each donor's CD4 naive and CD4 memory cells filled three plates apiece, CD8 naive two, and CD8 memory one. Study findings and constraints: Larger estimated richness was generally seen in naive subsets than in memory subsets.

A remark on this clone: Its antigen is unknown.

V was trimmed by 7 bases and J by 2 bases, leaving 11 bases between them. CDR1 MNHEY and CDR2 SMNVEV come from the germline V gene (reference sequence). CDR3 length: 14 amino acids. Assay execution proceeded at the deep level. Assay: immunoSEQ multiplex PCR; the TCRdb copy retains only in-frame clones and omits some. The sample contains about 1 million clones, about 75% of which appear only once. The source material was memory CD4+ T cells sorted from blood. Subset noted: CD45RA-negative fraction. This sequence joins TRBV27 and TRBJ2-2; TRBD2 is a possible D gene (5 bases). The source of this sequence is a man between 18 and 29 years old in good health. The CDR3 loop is CASTPSGNTGELFF. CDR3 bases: TGTGCCAGCACGCCCAGCGGAAACACCGGGGAGCTGTTTTTT.